The entry below gives a single T cell receptor (beta chain) sequence along with its context. TCRdb's copy holds only in-frame clones and misses some; the assay was immunoSEQ multiplex PCR. Among roughly 2.4 million clones, roughly 95% were seen once, and the ten largest hold roughly 0.13%. This specimen belongs to a study of shared clonotypes between healthy human individuals. V lost 3 bases and J 4 bases, leaving 15 bases between the germline ends. The germline V gene has CDR1 KGHSH and CDR2 LQKENI. There are 16 residues in the CDR3. The origin of this receptor is a man younger than 35 in good health. Sample: naive CD4+ T cells sorted from blood. The sample's subset: CD45RA+ positively selected. The chain recombines TRBV18 with TRBJ2-2; the D gene is possibly TRBD2 (5 bases). Here the CDR3 reads CASSPRAQDLTGELFF. The CDR3 coding sequence is TGTGCCAGCTCACCGCGGGCCCAGGACCTCACCGGGGAGCTGTTTTTT.